This T cell receptor (beta chain) was profiled in a study of cytomegalovirus exposure and HLA in healthy donors. CDR3 size: 14 residues. Germline V gene data show CDR1 as SGHDT and CDR2 as YYEEEE. With V trimmed by 2 bases and J by 7 bases, 5 bases remained unmatched. PCR employed 60 Vbeta and 13 Jbeta primers. Method: immunoSEQ multiplex PCR; TCRdb's copy keeps in-frame clones and lacks some. Among 100,000 to 150,000 clones listed, more than 65% were seen once. The receptor was isolated from a man aged 45-65 years in good health and CMV-seronegative. The rearrangement links TRBV5-6 to TRBJ1-5; 8 positions agree with TRBD1. What was sequenced was PBMCs. This chain's CDR3 is CASSFQGAGQPQHF. Written as DNA, the CDR3 is TGTGCCAGCAGCTTTCAGGGGGCGGGCCAGCCCCAGCATTTT.